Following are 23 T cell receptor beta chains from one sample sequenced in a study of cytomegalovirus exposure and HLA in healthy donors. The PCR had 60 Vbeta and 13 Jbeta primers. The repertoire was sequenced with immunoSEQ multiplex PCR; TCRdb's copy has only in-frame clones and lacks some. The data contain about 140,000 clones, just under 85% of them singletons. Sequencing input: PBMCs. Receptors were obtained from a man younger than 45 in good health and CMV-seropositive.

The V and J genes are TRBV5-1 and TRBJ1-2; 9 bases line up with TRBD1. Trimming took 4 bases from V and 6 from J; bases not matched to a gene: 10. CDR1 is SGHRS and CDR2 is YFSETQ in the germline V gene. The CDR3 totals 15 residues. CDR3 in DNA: TGCGCCAGCAGCCCATGGACAGGGGAGGCCCATGGCTACACCTTC. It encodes CASSPWTGEAHGYTF.

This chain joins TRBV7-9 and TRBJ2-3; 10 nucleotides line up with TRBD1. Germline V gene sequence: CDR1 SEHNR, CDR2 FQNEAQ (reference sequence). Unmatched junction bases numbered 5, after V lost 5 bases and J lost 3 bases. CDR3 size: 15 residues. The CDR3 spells CASSQPGQGTDTQYF. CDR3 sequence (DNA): TGTGCCAGCAGCCAACCGGGACAGGGGACAGATACGCAGTATTTT.

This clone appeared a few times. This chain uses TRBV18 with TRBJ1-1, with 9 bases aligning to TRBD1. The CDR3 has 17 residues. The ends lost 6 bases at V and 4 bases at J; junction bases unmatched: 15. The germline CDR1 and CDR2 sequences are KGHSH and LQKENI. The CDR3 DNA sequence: TGTGCCAGCTCGCACGAGGGACAGGGAGCGGGGGGCACTGAAGCTTTCTTT. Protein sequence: CASSHEGQGAGGTEAFF. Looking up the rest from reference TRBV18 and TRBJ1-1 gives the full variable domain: NAGVMQNPRHLVRRRGQEARLRCSPMKGHSHVYWYRQLPEEGLKFMVYLQKENIIDESGMPKERFSAEFPKEGPSILRIQQVVRGDSAAYFCASSHEGQGAGGTEAFFGQGTRLTVV.

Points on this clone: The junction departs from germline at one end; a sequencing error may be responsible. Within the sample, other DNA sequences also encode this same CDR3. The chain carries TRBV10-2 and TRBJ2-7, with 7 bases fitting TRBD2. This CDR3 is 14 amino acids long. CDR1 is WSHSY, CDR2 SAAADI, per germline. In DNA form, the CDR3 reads TGCGCCAGCAACGAGCGGGGTGCCACCTATGAGCAGTACTTC. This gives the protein CASNERGATYEQYF.

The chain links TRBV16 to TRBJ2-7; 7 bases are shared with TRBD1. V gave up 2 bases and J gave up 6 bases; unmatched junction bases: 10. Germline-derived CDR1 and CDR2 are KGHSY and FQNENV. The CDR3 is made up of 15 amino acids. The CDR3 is CASSQNFRQGSEQYF. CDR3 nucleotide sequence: TGTGCCAGCAGCCAAAACTTCCGACAGGGAAGCGAGCAGTACTTC.

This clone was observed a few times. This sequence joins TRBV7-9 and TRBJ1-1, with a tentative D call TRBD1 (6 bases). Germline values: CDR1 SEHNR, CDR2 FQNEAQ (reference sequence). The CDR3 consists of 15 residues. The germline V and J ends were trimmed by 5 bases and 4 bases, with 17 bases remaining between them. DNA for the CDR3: TGTGCCAGCAGCCCTCCGACAGGACTCTCCACTGAAGCTTTCTTT. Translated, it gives CASSPPTGLSTEAFF.

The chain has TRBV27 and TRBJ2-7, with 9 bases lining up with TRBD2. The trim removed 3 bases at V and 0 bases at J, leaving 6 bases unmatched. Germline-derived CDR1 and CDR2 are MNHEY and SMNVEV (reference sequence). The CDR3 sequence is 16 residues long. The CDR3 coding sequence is TGTGCCAGCAGTTTGAAGGCTAGCGGGAACTCCTACGAGCAGTACTTC. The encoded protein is CASSLKASGNSYEQYF.

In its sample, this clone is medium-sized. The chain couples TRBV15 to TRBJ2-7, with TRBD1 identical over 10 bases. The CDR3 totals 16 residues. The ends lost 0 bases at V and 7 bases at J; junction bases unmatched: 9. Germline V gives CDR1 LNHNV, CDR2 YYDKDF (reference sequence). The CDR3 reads CATSRDAGTGAEEQYF. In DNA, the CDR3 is TGTGCCACCAGCAGAGATGCCGGGACAGGGGCGGAGGAGCAGTACTTC.

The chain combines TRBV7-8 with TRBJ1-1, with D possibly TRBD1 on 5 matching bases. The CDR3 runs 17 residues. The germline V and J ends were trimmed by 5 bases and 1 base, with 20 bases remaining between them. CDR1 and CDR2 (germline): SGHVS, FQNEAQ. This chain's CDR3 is CASSLRFGGGTNTEAFF. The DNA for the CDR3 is TGTGCCAGCAGCCTCCGCTTCGGGGGAGGAACGAACACTGAAGCTTTCTTT.

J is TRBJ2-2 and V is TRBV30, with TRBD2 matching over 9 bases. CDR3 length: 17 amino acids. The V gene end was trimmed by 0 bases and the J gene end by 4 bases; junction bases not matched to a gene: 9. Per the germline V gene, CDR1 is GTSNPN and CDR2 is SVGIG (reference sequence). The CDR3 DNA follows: TGTGCCTGGAGTGTTCCGGGACTAGCCGGAGGCACCGGGGAGCTGTTTTTT. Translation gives CAWSVPGLAGGTGELFF.

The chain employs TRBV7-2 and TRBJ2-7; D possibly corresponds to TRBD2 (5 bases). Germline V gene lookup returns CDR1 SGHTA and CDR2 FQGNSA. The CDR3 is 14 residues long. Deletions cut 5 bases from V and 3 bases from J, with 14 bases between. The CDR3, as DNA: TGTGCCAGCAGCCTCGCGGACGGGATCTACGAGCAGTACTTC. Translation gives CASSLADGIYEQYF.

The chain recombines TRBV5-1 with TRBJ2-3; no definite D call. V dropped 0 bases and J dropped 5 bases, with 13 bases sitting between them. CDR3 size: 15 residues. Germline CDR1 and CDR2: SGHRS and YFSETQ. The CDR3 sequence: CASSLGGAHLDTQYF. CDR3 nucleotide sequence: TGCGCCAGCAGCTTGGGTGGAGCTCACCTAGATACGCAGTATTTT.

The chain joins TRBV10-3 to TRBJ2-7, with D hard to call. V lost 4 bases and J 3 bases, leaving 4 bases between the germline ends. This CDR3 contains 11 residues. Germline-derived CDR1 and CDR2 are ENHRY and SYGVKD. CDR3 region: CAISGHYEQYF. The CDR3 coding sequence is TGTGCCATCAGTGGACACTACGAGCAGTACTTC.

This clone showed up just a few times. CDR3 region: CASQEMWGVSTEAFF. CDR3 coding DNA: TGCGCCAGCCAAGAAATGTGGGGGGTTAGCACTGAAGCTTTCTTT. V is TRBV5-1 and J is TRBJ1-1, with TRBD1 as a possible D gene (5 bases). The CDR3 is 15 residues long. V was cut by 7 bases and J by 4 bases, with 20 bases left in between. CDR1 SGHRS and CDR2 YFSETQ come from the germline V gene.

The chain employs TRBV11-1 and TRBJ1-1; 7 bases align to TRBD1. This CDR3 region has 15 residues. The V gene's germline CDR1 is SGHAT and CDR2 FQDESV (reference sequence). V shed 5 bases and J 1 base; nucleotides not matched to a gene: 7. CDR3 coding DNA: TGTGCCAGCAGCCGACAGGGACAGACGAACACTGAAGCTTTCTTT. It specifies CASSRQGQTNTEAFF.

The CDR3 region is CAISESVGQMNTEAFF. CDR3 coding DNA: TGTGCCATCAGTGAGTCGGTGGGACAGATGAACACTGAAGCTTTCTTT. This chain links TRBV10-3 with TRBJ1-1; 7 bases agree with TRBD1. The germline V gene has CDR1 ENHRY and CDR2 SYGVKD. The CDR3 totals 16 residues. The V gene end was trimmed by 0 bases and the J gene end by 0 bases; junction bases not matched to a gene: 4.

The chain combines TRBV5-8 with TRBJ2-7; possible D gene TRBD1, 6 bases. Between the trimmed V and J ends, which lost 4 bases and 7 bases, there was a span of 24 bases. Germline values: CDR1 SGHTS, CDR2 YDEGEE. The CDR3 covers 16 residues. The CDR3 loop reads CASSDGVDTRGGEQYF. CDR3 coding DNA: TGTGCCAGCAGCGACGGAGTTGACACCCGAGGGGGAGAGCAGTACTTC.

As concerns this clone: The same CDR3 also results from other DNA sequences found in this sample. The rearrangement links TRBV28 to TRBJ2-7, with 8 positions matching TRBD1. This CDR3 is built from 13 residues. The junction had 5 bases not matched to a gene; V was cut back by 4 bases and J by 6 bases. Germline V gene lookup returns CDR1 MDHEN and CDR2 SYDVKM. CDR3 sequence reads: CASSYQGAAEQYF. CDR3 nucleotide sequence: TGTGCCAGCAGTTACCAGGGGGCTGCCGAGCAGTACTTC.

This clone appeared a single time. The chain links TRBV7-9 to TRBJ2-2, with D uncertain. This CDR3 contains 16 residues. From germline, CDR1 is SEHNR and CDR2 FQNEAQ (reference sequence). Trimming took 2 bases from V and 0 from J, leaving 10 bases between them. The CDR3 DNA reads TGTGCCAGCAGCTTACGTCGTACAGCGAACACCGGGGAGCTGTTTTTT. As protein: CASSLRRTANTGELFF.

CDR3 residues: CASSLTGGPINYGYTF. CDR3 coding DNA: TGTGCCAGCAGTTTGACAGGGGGGCCTATTAACTATGGCTACACCTTC. The V gene is TRBV28, the J gene TRBJ1-2; 9 positions match TRBD1. The CDR3 consists of 16 residues. V lost 3 bases, J lost 1 base, and 6 bases stayed unmatched. Germline CDR1 and CDR2: MDHEN and SYDVKM.

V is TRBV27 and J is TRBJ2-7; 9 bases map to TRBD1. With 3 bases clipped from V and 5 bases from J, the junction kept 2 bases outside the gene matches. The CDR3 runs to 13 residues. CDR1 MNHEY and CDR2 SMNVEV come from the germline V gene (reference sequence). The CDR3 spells CASSFGTGNEQYF. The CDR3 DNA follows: TGTGCCAGCAGTTTCGGGACAGGGAACGAGCAGTACTTC.

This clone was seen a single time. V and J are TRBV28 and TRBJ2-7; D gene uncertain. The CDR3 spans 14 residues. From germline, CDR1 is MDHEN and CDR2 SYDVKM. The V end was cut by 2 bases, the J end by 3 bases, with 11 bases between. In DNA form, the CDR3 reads TGTGCCAGCAGTTTAGCGGCGGAGCTCTACGAGCAGTACTTC. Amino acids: CASSLAAELYEQYF.

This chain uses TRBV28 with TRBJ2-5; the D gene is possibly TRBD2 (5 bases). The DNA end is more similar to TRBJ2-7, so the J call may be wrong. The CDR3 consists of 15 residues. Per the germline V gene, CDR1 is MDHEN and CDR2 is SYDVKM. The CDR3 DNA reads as TGTGCCAGCAGCCATGGGAGCGGTCCTCCCTACGAGCAGTACTTC. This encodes CASSHGSGPPYEQYF.